The next 9 T cell receptor beta chains were all read from a single sample in a study of spatial heterogeneity in lung cancer. Time point of the sample: blood at routine non-recurrence follow-up after resection. Whole RNA obtained from tumor, nontumor lung or frozen PBMC underwent sequencing without sorting. TCRdb re-called the 5' RACE reads with MiXCR, one entry per CDR3 protein. The profile shows around 110,000 distinct CDR3 sequences, 12% of them singletons. The source material was PBMCs, sampled at follow-up. Receptor source: a male donor with early-stage non-small cell lung cancer.

J is TRBJ2-3 and V is TRBV2; maybe TRBD2 (7 bases). Germline CDR1 SNHLY, CDR2 FYNNEI. The length of the CDR3 is 13 residues. Trimming took 10 bases from V and 2 from J, leaving 13 bases between them. CDR3 DNA: TGTGCCACCGGGGGGCGATACACAGATACGCAGTATTTT. This gives the protein CATGGRYTDTQYF. The full variable domain, in which reference TRBV2 and TRBJ2-3 provide the parts outside the CDR3, is EPEVTQTPSHQVTQMGQEVILRCVPISNHLYFYWYRQILGQKVEFLVSFYNNEISEKSEIFDDQFSVERPDGSNFTLKIRSTKLEDSAMYFCATGGRYTDTQYFGPGTRLTVL.

This clonotype showed up just a few times. The chain uses TRBV20-1 and TRBJ2-7, with no clear D. V gave up 3 bases and J gave up 4 bases, with 10 bases separating them. Looked up from germline, CDR1 is DFQATT and CDR2 is SNEGSKA (reference sequence). The CDR3 spans 12 residues. The CDR3 DNA is TGCAGTGCTAGTGTTAGCCGTTACGAGCAGTACTTC. This codes for CSASVSRYEQYF.

The chain employs TRBV13 and TRBJ1-1, with D uncertain. The germline V gene has CDR1 PRHDT and CDR2 FYEKMQ (reference sequence). The CDR3 is 16 amino acids. The V end was cut by 5 bases, the J end by 0 bases, with 16 bases between. This CDR3 reads CASSILTGGLNTEAFF. The CDR3 DNA sequence: TGTGCCAGCAGCATTTTGACGGGAGGACTGAACACTGAAGCTTTCTTT.

V and J are TRBV7-9 and TRBJ1-1, with 8 bases fitting TRBD1. This CDR3 is 14 amino acids long. V gave up 4 bases and J gave up 7 bases; unmatched junction bases: 8. Germline V gene sequence: CDR1 SEHNR, CDR2 FQNEAQ (reference sequence). The CDR3: CASSSIGQGGEAFF. CDR3 DNA: TGTGCCAGCAGCTCCATAGGACAGGGTGGTGAAGCTTTCTTT.

This clonotype was recorded at least ten times. V usage is TRBV28 and J usage is TRBJ2-1, with unresolved D. Looked up from germline, CDR1 is MDHEN and CDR2 is SYDVKM. V lost 7 bases to trimming and J lost 0 bases, with 7 bases between them. The CDR3 runs to 13 residues. This CDR3 is CASKESSYNEQFF. The CDR3 DNA sequence: TGTGCCAGCAAAGAGAGCTCCTACAATGAGCAGTTCTTC.

This clonotype was observed many times. The chain links TRBV18 to TRBJ2-3; the D is unclear. Trimming stripped 2 bases from V and 3 bases from J, with 3 bases between. Germline CDR1 and CDR2: KGHSH and LQKENI. The CDR3 is made up of 12 amino acids. The CDR3 reads CASSPRTDTQYF. CDR3 DNA: TGTGCCAGCTCACCAAGGACAGATACGCAGTATTTT.

This clonotype showed up many times. This chain uses TRBV7-2 with TRBJ2-1; D unclear. The CDR3 length is 13 residues. Germline V gives CDR1 SGHTA, CDR2 FQGNSA. V lost 5 bases, J lost 2 bases, and 7 bases lay in between. The CDR3 spells CASSLQPYNEQFF. The CDR3 DNA follows: TGTGCCAGCAGCCTCCAACCCTACAATGAGCAGTTCTTC.

This clonotype has ten or more counts. The chain combines TRBV28 with TRBJ1-5; 11 bases agree with TRBD1. CDR3 length equals 15 residues. CDR1 and CDR2 from the germline V gene are MDHEN and SYDVKM. J gave up 5 bases and V 5 bases, and 5 bases lay outside the gene matches. CDR3: CASSTPGQGDQPQHF. For the CDR3, the DNA is TGTGCCAGCAGTACGCCGGGACAGGGGGATCAGCCCCAGCATTTT. Based on the CDR3 plus reference TRBV28 and TRBJ1-5, the full variable domain is DVKVTQSSRYLVKRTGEKVFLECVQDMDHENMFWYRQDPGLGLRLIYFSYDVKMKEKGDIPEGYSVSREKKERFSLILESASTNQTSMYLCASSTPGQGDQPQHFGDGTRLSIL.

This clonotype appeared many times. This chain joins TRBV15 and TRBJ1-6; D ambiguous. CDR3 length: 12 amino acids. CDR1 LNHNV and CDR2 YYDKDF come from the germline V gene (reference sequence). V dropped 2 bases and J dropped 7 bases, with 3 bases sitting between them. CDR3 protein: CATSRQNSPLHF. The CDR3 nucleotides read TGTGCCACCAGCAGACAGAATTCACCCCTCCACTTT. Based on the CDR3 plus reference TRBV15 and TRBJ1-6, the full variable domain is DAMVIQNPRYQVTQFGKPVTLSCSQTLNHNVMYWYQQKSSQAPKLLFHYYDKDFNNEADTPDNFQSRRPNTSFCFLDIRSPGLGDTAMYLCATSRQNSPLHFGNGTRLTVT.